A selection of T cell receptor beta chains follows, all from one sample in a study of response to subunit inactivated influenza vaccine. MiXCR, run by TCRdb on the RT-PCR reads, gives a single entry per CDR3 protein. Altogether just over 300,000 distinct CDR3 sequences are present, roughly 22% being singletons, with the ten largest covering approximately 10%. The specimen comprised PBMCs from blood, sampled about 20 months after vaccination. The receptors were sampled from a man aged 45-69 years who received an inactivated influenza vaccine. The CDR3 runs from the conserved cysteine through the conserved F or W. The D gene is left open where the match is weak. The size entry is marked missing in some rows and otherwise reads once, few, many or a size class.

V gene	clone size	D gene	J gene	CDR3 protein	CDR3 DNA
TRBV4-1	-	-	TRBJ1-1	CASSQVGRGNTEAFF	TGCGCCAGCAGCCAAGTCGGTAGGGGCAACACTGAAGCTTTCTTT
TRBV12-3/TRBV12-4	few	TRBD2	TRBJ2-1	CASSSPLTSGGNEQFF	TGTGCCAGCAGTTCTCCCCTGACTAGCGGGGGGAATGAGCAGTTCTTC
TRBV9	few	-	TRBJ2-5	CASSVSLGAAQETQYF	TGTGCCAGCAGCGTCTCTCTCGGGGCAGCCCAAGAGACCCAGTACTTC
TRBV27	few	-	TRBJ1-5	CASSLSGRGEPQHF	TGTGCCAGCAGTTTATCGGGGCGGGGGGAGCCCCAGCATTTT
TRBV4-2	few	-	TRBJ1-2	CASSQDEVVFGGDYGYTF	TGTGCCAGCAGCCAAGATGAGGTGGTATTCGGGGGTGACTATGGCTACACCTTC
TRBV4-3	many	TRBD1	TRBJ2-1	CASSQDGQAGVNEQFF	TGCGCCAGCAGCCAAGATGGACAGGCCGGAGTCAATGAGCAGTTCTTC
TRBV28	-	TRBD1	TRBJ1-3	CASLKGGTGAGNTIYF	TGTGCCAGCTTGAAAGGGGGGACAGGGGCTGGAAACACCATATATTTT
TRBV7-2	-	TRBD2	TRBJ2-5	CASSSPPSGPQETQYF	TGTGCCAGCAGCTCCCCCCCTAGCGGACCCCAAGAGACCCAGTACTTC
TRBV7-6	few	TRBD2	TRBJ2-7	CASSLWASGGAYEQYF	TGTGCCAGCAGCTTATGGGCTAGCGGGGGGGCCTACGAGCAGTACTTC
TRBV4-1	-	TRBD2	TRBJ2-7	CASSQVSAGNDEQYF	TGCGCCAGCAGCCAAGTCTCAGCGGGGAATGACGAGCAGTACTTC
TRBV20-1	few	-	TRBJ2-3	CSARGQGTDTQYF	TGCAGTGCTAGAGGGCAGGGTACAGATACGCAGTATTTT
TRBV18	-	-	TRBJ1-1	CASSPPGGITEAFF	TGTGCCAGCTCACCCCCCGGAGGGATCACTGAAGCTTTCTTT
TRBV4-3	-	TRBD2	TRBJ2-1	CASSWGLGPNNEQFF	TGCGCCAGCAGCTGGGGACTAGGCCCAAACAATGAGCAGTTCTTC
TRBV7-9	-	-	TRBJ2-1	CAIWGNEQFF	TGTGCCATATGGGGCAATGAGCAGTTCTTC
TRBV4-3	few	TRBD1	TRBJ1-1	CASALTGRAEAFF	TGCGCCAGCGCCCTGACAGGGCGGGCTGAAGCTTTCTTT
TRBV6-2/TRBV6-3	many	-	TRBJ1-2	CASETGTFNYGYTF	TGTGCCAGCGAGACCGGGACGTTCAACTATGGCTACACCTTC
TRBV9	-	TRBD2	TRBJ2-7	CASSVRSGTGEQYF	TGTGCCAGCAGCGTAAGAAGCGGGACCGGCGAGCAGTACTTC
TRBV11-2	-	TRBD1	TRBJ2-7	CASRATGQGWEQYF	TGTGCCAGCAGGGCCACGGGACAGGGGTGGGAGCAGTACTTC
TRBV7-2	few	-	TRBJ2-3	CASRISLDTQYF	TGTGCCAGCAGAATCTCATTAGATACGCAGTATTTT
TRBV20-1	few	TRBD2	TRBJ2-1	CSATALGGIYNEQFF	TGCAGTGCTACCGCACTGGGGGGGATATACAATGAGCAGTTCTTC
TRBV5-1	few	-	TRBJ1-3	CASSLDSTGNTIYF	TGCGCCAGCAGCTTGGACAGCACAGGAAACACCATATATTTT
TRBV7-8	few	-	TRBJ1-2	CASSLDPLLGYTF	TGTGCCAGCAGCTTGGACCCCCTGCTAGGCTACACCTTC
TRBV20-1	many	TRBD1	TRBJ2-5	CSAPNTGGGEETQYF	TGCAGTGCCCCAAACACAGGGGGAGGTGAAGAGACCCAGTACTTC
TRBV5-1	-	-	TRBJ2-3	CASSLPQTDTQYF	TGCGCCAGCAGCTTGCCCCAAACAGATACGCAGTATTTT
TRBV12-3/TRBV12-4	few	-	TRBJ2-5	CASSFRTHQETQYF	TGTGCCAGCAGTTTTAGGACACACCAAGAGACCCAGTACTTC
TRBV12-3/TRBV12-4	-	TRBD1	TRBJ1-5	CASSSTGDRNQAQHF	TGTGCCAGCTCATCGACAGGGGATAGGAATCAGGCCCAGCATTTT
TRBV15	once	TRBD2	TRBJ2-1	CATSRTRLAVYNEQFF	TGTGCCACCAGCAGAACCCGACTAGCGGTCTACAATGAGCAGTTCTTC
TRBV20-1	-	-	TRBJ2-4	CSARGELNIQYF	TGCAGTGCCAGGGGGGAATTAAACATTCAGTACTTC
TRBV29-1	few	-	TRBJ1-2	CSVAQGMEYGYTF	TGCAGCGTTGCACAGGGAATGGAGTATGGCTACACCTTC
TRBV7-9	-	-	TRBJ1-1	CASSFVEGFGAFF	TGTGCCAGCAGCTTCGTTGAAGGGTTTGGTGCTTTCTTT
TRBV29-1	-	-	TRBJ1-1	CSVEDSGNTEAFF	TGCAGCGTTGAGGACAGCGGGAACACTGAAGCTTTCTTT
TRBV7-2	-	-	TRBJ2-3	CASSLVEGRSTDTQYF	TGTGCCAGCAGCTTAGTTGAGGGAAGAAGCACAGATACGCAGTATTTT
TRBV6-5	-	TRBD1	TRBJ1-2	CASSPSGQQFYGYTF	TGTGCCAGCAGTCCCTCGGGACAGCAATTCTATGGCTACACCTTC
TRBV4-3	few	-	TRBJ1-6	CASSQWTDNSPLHF	TGCGCCAGCAGCCAATGGACGGATAATTCACCCCTCCACTTT
TRBV6-2/TRBV6-3	few	TRBD1	TRBJ1-1	CASSYPLNPTGRNTEAFF	TGTGCCAGCAGTTACCCCCTGAACCCGACAGGGAGGAACACTGAAGCTTTCTTT
TRBV29-1	-	TRBD1	TRBJ1-1	CSEQGRDTEAFF	TGCAGCGAACAGGGGAGGGACACTGAAGCTTTCTTT
TRBV6-2/TRBV6-3	-	TRBD1	TRBJ2-1	CASSFLGTGANEQFF	TGTGCCAGCAGTTTTCTAGGGACAGGGGCGAATGAGCAGTTCTTC
TRBV12-3/TRBV12-4	-	TRBD1	TRBJ2-1	CASRRDSSYNEQFF	TGTGCCAGCAGGAGGGACAGCTCCTACAATGAGCAGTTCTTC
TRBV5-1	-	TRBD2	TRBJ2-1	CASSYLAGGPNEQFF	TGCGCCAGCAGCTACCTAGCGGGAGGGCCAAATGAGCAGTTCTTC
TRBV29-1	few	-	TRBJ1-5	CSVVRRRGARNQPQHF	TGCAGCGTTGTGAGACGTCGGGGGGCCCGCAATCAGCCCCAGCATTTT
TRBV6-2/TRBV6-3	few	-	TRBJ2-1	CASSFLSGSYNEQFF	TGTGCCAGCAGTTTTCTTAGCGGCTCCTACAATGAGCAGTTCTTC
TRBV29-1	few	TRBD2	TRBJ2-7	CSVCCDARSGQLSYEQYF	TGCAGCGTGTGTTGTGATGCGCGTAGCGGGCAGCTCTCCTACGAGCAGTACTTC
TRBV11-2	-	TRBD1	TRBJ2-2	CASSNPGQITGELFF	TGTGCCAGCAGCAATCCGGGACAGATCACCGGGGAGCTGTTTTTT
TRBV6-5	-	-	TRBJ2-1	CASSYSPGVYNEQFF	TGTGCCAGCAGTTACTCTCCAGGGGTGTACAATGAGCAGTTCTTC
TRBV7-8	few	-	TRBJ2-1	CASSTRSNEQFF	TGTGCCAGCAGCACTAGGAGCAATGAGCAGTTCTTC
TRBV12-3/TRBV12-4	few	TRBD1	TRBJ1-3	CASSSTDRLISGNTIYF	TGTGCCAGCAGTTCGACGGACAGGCTTATCTCTGGAAACACCATATATTTT
TRBV11-1	-	-	TRBJ2-1	CASSLVFRTSSYNEQFF	TGTGCCAGCAGCTTAGTATTTCGCACTAGCTCCTACAATGAGCAGTTCTTC
TRBV20-1	few	TRBD2	TRBJ2-3	CSATDFLAGGPYTQYF	TGCAGTGCTACGGATTTCTTAGCGGGAGGGCCTTATACGCAGTATTTT